This TCR beta chain was sequenced during a study of T cells in Graves' hyperthyroidism and ophthalmopathy. This clonotype was counted only a few times. RNA transcripts served as the template for amplifying TCR beta CDR3 regions. The TCR CDR3 was amplified in a first-round RT-PCR using the HTBI primer set. TCRdb ran MiXCR on the multiplex PCR reads and lists one entry per CDR3 protein. The sample contains roughly 700,000 distinct CDR3 sequences, 14% of which appear only once. V lost 5 bases, J lost 6 bases, and 6 bases stayed unmatched. Germline V gene lookup returns CDR1 MNHNS and CDR2 SASEGT. There are 14 residues in the CDR3.

The sample comprised blood. The sequence derives from a woman aged 18-29 years with Graves' hyperthyroidism. The chain has TRBV6-1 and TRBJ2-4; 8 nucleotides agree with TRBD1. The CDR3 nucleotides read TGTGCCAGCAGTCCAAGACAGGGGCGAAACATTCAGTACTTC. Its translation: CASSPRQGRNIQYF.